This T cell receptor beta chain stems from a study of T cell responses to AZD1222 COVID-19 vaccine. As to this clone: Antigen specificity is unknown.

Findings of the study overall: The donor group comprised mostly white British people and more females; the analysis possibly underestimated clonal diversity.

The J segment lost 7 bases and the V segment lost 7 bases, leaving 14 bases of the junction unmatched. Germline CDR1 and CDR2: LNHDA and SQIVND (reference sequence). The CDR3 is made up of 15 amino acids. Only in-frame clones appear in the TCRdb table, and some are missing; sequencing was by immunoSEQ multiplex PCR. The data contain fewer than 120,000 clones, 85% to 95% of them singletons. The TCR originated in an adult in good health. The chain employs TRBV19 and TRBJ1-2, with TRBD1 identical over 8 bases. Sequences were derived from peripheral blood, sampled on day 0 of AZD1222 vaccination. CDR3 sequence (DNA): TGTGCCAGTATCAACCCCGGGACAGGCAAACTTGGCTACACCTTC. Encoded protein: CASINPGTGKLGYTF.